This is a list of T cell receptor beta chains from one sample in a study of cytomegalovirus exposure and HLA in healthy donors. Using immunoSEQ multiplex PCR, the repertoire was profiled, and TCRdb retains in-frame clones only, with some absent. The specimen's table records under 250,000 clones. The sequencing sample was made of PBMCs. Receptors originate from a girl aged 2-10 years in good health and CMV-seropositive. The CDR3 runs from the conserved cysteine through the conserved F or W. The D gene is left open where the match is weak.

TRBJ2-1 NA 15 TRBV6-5 CASSYFSVSYNEQFF TGTGCCAGCAGTTACTTTTCGGTCTCCTACAATGAGCAGTTCTTC
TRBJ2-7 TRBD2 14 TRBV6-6 CASSYAVAGGEQYF TGTGCCAGCAGTTACGCGGTAGCGGGAGGCGAGCAGTACTTC
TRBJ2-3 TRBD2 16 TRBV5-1 CASSPQGGGSTDTQYF TGCGCCAGCAGCCCCCAAGGCGGGGGGAGCACAGATACGCAGTATTTT
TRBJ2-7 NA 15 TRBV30 CAWLKVEAGSYEQYF TGTGCCTGGCTCAAGGTGGAGGCCGGCTCCTACGAGCAGTACTTC
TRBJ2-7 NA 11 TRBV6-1 CASHLGYEQYF TGTGCCAGCCACCTCGGCTACGAGCAGTACTTC
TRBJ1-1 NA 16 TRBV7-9 CASSLMEDRPNTEAFF TGTGCCAGCAGCTTAATGGAAGACAGGCCGAACACTGAAGCTTTCTTT
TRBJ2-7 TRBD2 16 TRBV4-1 CASSQVGGRAPYEQYF TGCGCCAGCAGCCAAGTCGGGGGGAGAGCGCCCTACGAGCAGTACTTC
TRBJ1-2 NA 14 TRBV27 CASSFRDNAYGYTF TGTGCCAGCAGTTTCCGCGACAACGCCTATGGCTACACCTTC
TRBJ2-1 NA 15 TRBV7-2 CASSPRVVNYNEQFF TGTGCCAGCAGCCCCCGGGTGGTGAACTACAATGAGCAGTTCTTC
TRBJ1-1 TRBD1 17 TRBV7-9 CASSFTLRTGLDTEAFF TGTGCCAGCAGCTTCACACTAAGGACAGGGCTCGACACTGAAGCTTTCTTT
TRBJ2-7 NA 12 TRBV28 CASSGSGTQEYF TGTGCCAGCAGTGGATCCGGAACACAGGAGTACTTC
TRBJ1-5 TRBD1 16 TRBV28 CASSGTGPPRDWPQHF TGTGCCAGCAGTGGGACAGGGCCGCCCAGAGATTGGCCCCAGCATTTT
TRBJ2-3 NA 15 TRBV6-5 CASSYGEALTDTQYF TGTGCCAGCAGTTACGGGGAGGCGCTCACAGATACGCAGTATTTT
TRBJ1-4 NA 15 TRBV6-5 CASSYSSGEGAKLFF TGTGCCAGCAGTTACTCCTCAGGGGAAGGCGCAAAACTGTTTTTT
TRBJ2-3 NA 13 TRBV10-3 CAISNGVADTQYF TGTGCCATCTCCAACGGGGTCGCAGATACGCAGTATTTT
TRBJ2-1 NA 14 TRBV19 CASSLQGSYNEQFF TGTGCCAGTAGTCTACAGGGATCCTACAATGAGCAGTTCTTC
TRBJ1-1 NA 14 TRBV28 CASSSDTGNTEAFF TGTGCCAGCAGTTCGGACACCGGGAACACTGAAGCTTTCTTT
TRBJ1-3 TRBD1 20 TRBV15 CATSRYPARDSDSSGNTMYF TGTGCCACCAGCAGATACCCCGCGAGGGACAGCGACAGCTCTGGAAACACCATGTATTTT
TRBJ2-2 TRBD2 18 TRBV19 CASRPGLAGASNTGELFF TGTGCCAGTAGGCCGGGACTAGCGGGAGCCTCGAACACCGGGGAGCTGTTTTTT
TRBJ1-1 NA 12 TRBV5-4 CASSQGSTEAFF TGTGCCAGCAGCCAGGGGAGCACTGAAGCTTTCTTT
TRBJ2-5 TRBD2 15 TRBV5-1 CASSLTLAGGEEQYF TGCGCCAGCAGCTTGACTCTAGCGGGAGGTGAGGAGCAGTACTTC
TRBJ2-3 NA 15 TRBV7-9 CASSLTGTRTDTQYF TGTGCCAGCAGCTTAACAGGGACCCGCACAGATACGCAGTATTTT
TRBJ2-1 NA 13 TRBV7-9 CATTDKIDNEQFF TGTGCCACCACAGATAAGATTGACAATGAGCAGTTCTTC
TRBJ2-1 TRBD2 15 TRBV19 CASSNSGRASSEQFF TGTGCCAGTAGTAATAGCGGGAGGGCGTCGAGTGAGCAGTTCTTC
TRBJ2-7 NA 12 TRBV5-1 CASSLNSYEQYF TGCGCCAGCAGCTTAAACAGCTACGAGCAGTACTTC
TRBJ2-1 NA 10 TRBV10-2 CASGEGEQFF TGCGCCAGCGGAGAGGGAGAGCAGTTCTTC
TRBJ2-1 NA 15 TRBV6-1 CASSEAESSYNEQFF TGTGCCAGCAGTGAGGCGGAGAGCTCCTACAATGAGCAGTTCTTC
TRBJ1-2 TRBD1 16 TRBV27 CASTHSGQGAFYGYTF TGTGCCAGCACCCACTCGGGACAGGGGGCCTTCTATGGCTACACCTTC
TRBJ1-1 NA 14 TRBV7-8 CASFLGGAYTEAFF TGTGCCAGCTTCTTGGGGGGGGCATACACTGAAGCTTTCTTT
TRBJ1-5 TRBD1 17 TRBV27 CASSPRLGQGGNQPQHF TGTGCCAGCAGTCCACGACTAGGACAGGGAGGCAATCAGCCCCAGCATTTT
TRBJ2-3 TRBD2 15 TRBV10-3 CAIRKLAGGTDTQYF TGTGCCATCAGGAAACTAGCGGGAGGAACAGATACGCAGTATTTT
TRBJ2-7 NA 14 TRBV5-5 CASSLTGRSYEQYF TGTGCCAGCAGCCTGACAGGGAGGTCCTACGAGCAGTACTTC
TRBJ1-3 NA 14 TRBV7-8 CASSPGDSGNTIYF TGTGCCAGCAGCCCAGGTGACTCTGGAAACACCATATATTTT
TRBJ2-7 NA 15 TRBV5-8 CASSQDPDRSYEQYF TGTGCCAGCAGCCAAGACCCGGACAGATCCTACGAGCAGTACTTC
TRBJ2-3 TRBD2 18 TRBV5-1 CASSLELLAGRGTDTQYF TGCGCCAGCAGCTTGGAGTTGCTAGCGGGGCGGGGAACAGATACGCAGTATTTT
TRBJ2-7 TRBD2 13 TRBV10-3 CATLLAGGPEQYF TGTGCCACCCTACTAGCGGGAGGTCCCGAGCAGTACTTC